A single sample gave rise to the 21 T cell receptor beta chains below, sequenced in a study of T cells after yellow fever vaccination. TCRdb redid the calling of the 5' RACE reads with MiXCR, one entry per CDR3 protein. The data contain around 400,000 distinct CDR3 sequences, roughly 10% of them singletons. The sequencing here drew on PBMCs, taken on the day of the first yellow fever vaccination. These receptors were collected from a man younger than 35 who received the YFV17D yellow fever vaccine.

V usage is TRBV6-6 and J usage is TRBJ1-5; D ambiguous. V gave up 3 bases and J gave up 13 bases, with 7 bases separating them. There are 10 residues in the CDR3. Germline-derived CDR1 and CDR2 are MNHNY and SVGAGI (reference sequence). The CDR3 sequence: CASSYGGQHF. Written as DNA, the CDR3 is TGTGCCAGCAGTTATGGAGGTCAGCATTTT.

V usage is TRBV5-1 and J usage is TRBJ2-5; a possible D gene is TRBD2 (6 bases). The CDR3 is 12 residues long. The germline V gene encodes CDR1 SGHRS and CDR2 YFSETQ. V was trimmed by 6 bases and J by 4 bases, leaving 10 bases between them. CDR3 loop: CASTPGGETQYF. The CDR3 DNA is TGCGCCAGCACCCCCGGGGGAGAGACCCAGTACTTC.

This clonotype showed up just a few times. This chain links TRBV12-3 or TRBV12-4 with TRBJ1-6; D gene ambiguous. This CDR3 comprises 14 residues. V lost 6 bases and J lost 9, with 15 bases in between. The CDR3 is CASSAGPWTSPLHF. The CDR3 region has the DNA TGTGCCAGCAGCGCCGGGCCCTGGACTTCACCCCTCCACTTT.

This clonotype was seen a few times. The CDR3 here is CASLSGAQAFF. The CDR3 DNA is TGTGCCAGCCTGAGTGGGGCCCAAGCTTTCTTT. The chain employs TRBV28 and TRBJ1-1, with D perhaps matching TRBD1 (5 bases). Trimming left V 8 bases short and J 9 bases short, with 13 bases between. Looked up from germline, CDR1 is MDHEN and CDR2 is SYDVKM. The CDR3 has 11 amino acids.

The chain has TRBV24-1 and TRBJ2-1, with D unclear. With 6 bases removed from V and 0 bases from J, the gap between germline ends came to 14 bases. The germline gives CDR1 KGHDR, CDR2 SFDVKD. The CDR3 has 16 residues. CDR3 DNA sequence: TGTGCCACCAGTACCGCGGACGGAAGCTCCTACAATGAGCAGTTCTTC. The encoded protein is CATSTADGSSYNEQFF.

In this sample, this clonotype turned up a few times. The rearrangement links TRBV20-1 to TRBJ1-1, with a possible D match to TRBD1 (5 bases). Looked up from germline, CDR1 is DFQATT and CDR2 is SNEGSKA (reference sequence). With 5 bases removed from V and 4 bases from J, the gap between germline ends came to 20 bases. The CDR3 covers 15 residues. The CDR3, as DNA: TGCAGTGCTCAAGCCCTCGGGGCGGGGGGCACTGAAGCTTTCTTT. It specifies CSAQALGAGGTEAFF.

This clonotype was recorded a few times. The chain uses TRBV18 and TRBJ2-7; 7 bases line up with TRBD1. The germline gives CDR1 KGHSH, CDR2 LQKENI. Unmatched junction bases numbered 9, after V lost 4 bases and J lost 3 bases. CDR3 length: 15 residues. This CDR3 is CASSLGVGGGYEQYV. The CDR3 coding sequence is TGTGCCAGCTCACTTGGGGTAGGGGGCGGCTACGAGCAGTACGTC.

This clonotype turned up a few times. The CDR3 nucleotides are TGCGCCAGCAGCTTGACCGGGACTAGCGCCAATGAGCAGTTCTTC. As protein: CASSLTGTSANEQFF. The V and J genes are TRBV5-1 and TRBJ2-1; TRBD2 matches at 10 bases. CDR1 is SGHRS, CDR2 YFSETQ, per germline. This CDR3 has 15 amino acids. V was clipped by 1 base and J by 6 bases; unmatched bases: 4.

This clonotype was detected only a few times. This chain links TRBV7-2 with TRBJ2-2, with 10 bases matching TRBD1. V shed 6 bases, J shed 6 bases, and the junction held 7 bases outside the gene matches. The CDR3 runs 15 residues. Germline V CDR1 and CDR2: SGHTA, FQGNSA. The CDR3 DNA sequence: TGTGCCAGCAGGCCACCGGGACAGGGGTCCGGGGAGCTGTTTTTT. Amino acid sequence: CASRPPGQGSGELFF. Complete variable domain (other parts from reference TRBV7-2 and TRBJ2-2): GAGVSQSPSNKVTEKGKDVELRCDPISGHTALYWYRQSLGQGLEFLIYFQGNSAPDKSGLPSDRFSAERTGGSVSTLTIQRTQQEDSAVYLCASRPPGQGSGELFFGEGSRLTVL.

The chain couples TRBV5-1 to TRBJ2-7, with 9 nucleotides matching TRBD1. The CDR3 is 14 residues long. The V segment lost 5 bases and the J segment 2 bases; nucleotides outside the gene matches: 5. CDR1 is SGHRS, CDR2 YFSETQ, per germline. The CDR3 protein is CASRGTGPTYEQYF. In DNA form, the CDR3 reads TGCGCCAGCAGAGGGACAGGGCCTACCTACGAGCAGTACTTC.

This clonotype was seen only a few times. The CDR3 loop reads CASSLGDTVNQPQHF. The CDR3 bases are TGTGCCAGCAGCTTAGGGGACACCGTTAATCAGCCCCAGCATTTT. This chain joins TRBV7-9 and TRBJ1-5; TRBD1 might be the D (6 bases). This CDR3 has 15 amino acids. The germline gives CDR1 SEHNR, CDR2 FQNEAQ (reference sequence). Between the trimmed V and J ends, which lost 1 base and 4 bases, there was a span of 11 bases.

The table lists this clonotype with a few counts. V gene TRBV9 combines with J gene TRBJ2-1, with TRBD1 matching 7 bases. The germline V gene encodes CDR1 SGDLS and CDR2 YYNGEE. The CDR3 covers 15 residues. J gave up 3 bases and V 3 bases, and 6 bases lay outside the gene matches. Here the CDR3 reads CASSADRVFYNEQFF. DNA for the CDR3: TGTGCCAGCAGCGCAGACAGGGTATTCTACAATGAGCAGTTCTTC.

This clonotype was picked up a small number of times. This chain links TRBV5-1 with TRBJ1-1, with D perhaps TRBD1 (5 bases). Looked up from germline, CDR1 is SGHRS and CDR2 is YFSETQ. There are 14 residues in the CDR3. V lost 0 bases, J lost 3 bases, and 9 bases lay in between. CDR3 nucleotides: TGCGCCAGCAGCTTGGGCGTGGGGGACACTGAAGCTTTCTTT. This gives the protein CASSLGVGDTEAFF. Combining the CDR3 with reference TRBV5-1 and TRBJ1-1 gives the whole variable domain KAGVTQTPRYLIKTRGQQVTLSCSPISGHRSVSWYQQTPGQGLQFLFEYFSETQRNKGNFPGRFSGRQFSNSRSEMNVSTLELGDSALYLCASSLGVGDTEAFFGQGTRLTVV.

This clonotype was counted ten times or more. The V gene is TRBV5-1, the J gene TRBJ2-5, with D possibly being TRBD2 (5 bases). The germline CDR1 and CDR2 sequences are SGHRS and YFSETQ. The V and J ends lost 6 bases and 4 bases respectively, with 10 bases between them. The CDR3 is 12 residues long. CDR3 nucleotide sequence: TGCGCCAGCAATGACGGAGGAGAGACCCAGTACTTC. Residues: CASNDGGETQYF.

This clonotype occurred a few times. The chain uses TRBV5-1 and TRBJ1-2; 11 bases fit TRBD1. The CDR3 length is 15 residues. Per the germline V gene, CDR1 is SGHRS and CDR2 is YFSETQ. The V gene end was trimmed by 4 bases and the J gene end by 6 bases; junction bases not matched to a gene: 8. As DNA, the CDR3 is TGCGCCAGCAGCCCCGGGACAGGGGGTCTCAATGGCTACACCTTC. It specifies CASSPGTGGLNGYTF.

This clonotype was counted a few times. The gene calls are TRBV4-3 and TRBJ2-3; 11 nucleotides agree with TRBD2. CDR1 is LGHNA and CDR2 is YSLEER in the germline V gene. V lost 4 bases, J lost 3 bases, and 9 bases stayed unmatched. The CDR3 length is 17 residues. The chain's CDR3 is CASSRIAGGPLTDTQYF. In DNA, the CDR3 is TGCGCCAGCAGCCGGATAGCGGGAGGGCCTTTAACAGATACGCAGTATTTT.

This rearrangement joins TRBV29-1 to TRBJ2-7, with 7 bases lining up with TRBD1. J was trimmed by 2 bases and V by 3 bases; bases with no gene match: 4. The germline V gene encodes CDR1 SQVTM and CDR2 ANQGSEA. This CDR3 has 13 residues. CDR3 protein: CSVEWDRAYEQYF. In DNA, the CDR3 is TGCAGCGTTGAGTGGGACAGAGCCTACGAGCAGTACTTC.

This clonotype came up a few times. The J gene is TRBJ1-1, the V gene TRBV28; D not certain. CDR1 is MDHEN, CDR2 SYDVKM, per germline. The CDR3 spans 14 residues. The V end lost 1 base, the J end lost 1 base, and 7 bases lay between the germline ends. The CDR3 nucleotides read TGTGCCAGCAGTTTATTAGGTAAGAACACTGAAGCTTTCTTT. It specifies CASSLLGKNTEAFF.

V and J are TRBV4-3 and TRBJ2-1; D gene unclear. The CDR3 is made up of 15 amino acids. Germline lookup yields CDR1 LGHNA and CDR2 YSLEER. The V and J ends lost 0 bases and 2 bases respectively, with 8 bases between them. In DNA form, the CDR3 reads TGCGCCAGCAGCCAAGAGGTGGGCCCCTACAATGAGCAGTTCTTC. Its translation is CASSQEVGPYNEQFF.

In this sample, this clonotype turned up many times. The chain carries TRBV5-4 and TRBJ2-2, with 7 bases matching TRBD1. The CDR3 consists of 15 residues. Trimming cost V 0 bases and J 7 bases; bases outside gene matches: 6. The germline gives CDR1 SGHNT, CDR2 YYREEE (reference sequence). CDR3 sequence (DNA): TGTGCCAGCAGCTTGGTTGAGGGGGCATTCGGGGAGCTGTTTTTT. This encodes CASSLVEGAFGELFF.

At least ten counts were recorded for this clonotype. The chain uses TRBV12-3 or TRBV12-4 and TRBJ2-1; the match to TRBD2 covers 7 bases. V was clipped by 5 bases and J by 0 bases; unmatched bases: 7. This CDR3 is built from 16 residues. This CDR3 reads CASSPGGSSSYNEQFF. CDR3 coding DNA: TGTGCCAGCAGTCCGGGGGGATCCAGCTCCTACAATGAGCAGTTCTTC.